What follows are 8 T cell receptor beta chains derived from one specimen sequenced in a study of regulatory T cells in long-lasting Graves disease. As for time point: newly diagnosed GD, antithyroid drugs for less than 3 months. The TCR library used RNA extracted from PBMCs. Arm-PCR of CDR3 regions and iRepertoire HTBI primers were the basis on which TCR beta libraries were built. TCRdb used MiXCR to reprocess the multiplex PCR reads, holding one entry per CDR3 protein. Here the sample spans some 230,000 distinct CDR3 sequences, roughly 18% being singletons. The material sequenced was peripheral blood mononuclear cells (PBMCs), taken at new diagnosis, from a patient treated with antithyroid drugs. These receptors originate from a female donor with Graves disease.

This clonotype was picked up many times. V gene TRBV30 combines with J gene TRBJ1-1, with a tentative D call TRBD1 (5 bases). This CDR3 is 15 amino acids long. Trimming removed 1 base from V and 3 bases from J, with 15 bases in between. Germline V lookup: CDR1 GTSNPN, CDR2 SVGIG (reference sequence). The CDR3 sequence: CAWSGTRGRDTEAFF. DNA for the CDR3: TGTGCCTGGAGTGGGACGAGGGGCAGGGACACTGAAGCTTTCTTT.

There are many counts of this clonotype. This chain joins TRBV3-1 and TRBJ1-6; no definite D call. Germline V gene data show CDR1 as LGHDT and CDR2 as YNNKEL (reference sequence). The CDR3 length is 14 residues. V dropped 4 bases and J dropped 7 bases, with 11 bases sitting between them. The CDR3 sequence is CASSPRYGNSPLHF. CDR3 coding DNA: TGTGCCAGCAGCCCGCGATACGGGAATTCACCCCTCCACTTT.

This clonotype was counted many times. V and J are TRBV7-2 and TRBJ1-3; no firm D call. This CDR3 contains 15 residues. V was shortened by 2 bases and J by 2 bases, with 10 bases between the two germline ends. CDR1 is SGHTA and CDR2 is FQGNSA in the germline V gene. The CDR3 nucleotides are TGTGCCAGCAGCTTATCCCGGGGTGCTGGAAACACCATATATTTT. It is translated as CASSLSRGAGNTIYF.

This clonotype was counted at least ten times. The chain is built from TRBV20-1 and TRBJ2-6; D is perhaps TRBD1 or TRBD2 (5 bases each). From germline, CDR1 is DFQATT and CDR2 SNEGSKA (reference sequence). Trimming removed 5 bases from V and 4 bases from J, with 21 bases in between. The CDR3 loop spans 17 amino acids. CDR3 sequence (DNA): TGCAGTGCTGCCCCCCCCCTAGAAAGGGACGGGGCCAACGTCCTGACTTTC. This gives the protein CSAAPPLERDGANVLTF.

V and J are TRBV2 and TRBJ1-6; 9 nucleotides line up with TRBD1. J lost 7 bases, V lost 2 bases, and 6 bases had no gene match. Germline CDR1 SNHLY, CDR2 FYNNEI. The CDR3 extends over 16 amino acids. CDR3 in amino acids: CASSERMGTGNSPLHF. DNA for the CDR3: TGTGCCAGCAGTGAAAGGATGGGGACAGGGAATTCACCCCTCCACTTT.

This sequence joins TRBV11-3 and TRBJ2-5, with D possibly matching TRBD1 (6 bases). Germline CDR1 is SGHNT and CDR2 is YENEEA. V was trimmed by 7 bases and J by 4 bases, leaving 19 bases between them. CDR3 size: 15 residues. In DNA, the CDR3 is TGTGCCAGCAACAATCCAACCCCAGGGGTAGAGACCCAGTACTTC. Its translation is CASNNPTPGVETQYF.

At least ten counts were recorded for this clonotype. The chain couples TRBV5-5 to TRBJ1-2; 9 bases map to TRBD1. The trim removed 1 base at V and 5 bases at J, leaving 6 bases unmatched. The germline V gene encodes CDR1 SGHKS and CDR2 YYEKEE (reference sequence). The CDR3 consists of 15 residues. The CDR3 DNA reads as TGTGCCAGCAGCTTGAACCGGGACAGGGCTTATGGCTACACCTTC. Encoded protein: CASSLNRDRAYGYTF.

This clonotype was seen many times. The J gene is TRBJ2-1, the V gene TRBV27, with TRBD2 identical over 7 bases. This CDR3 is built from 13 residues. Germline CDR1 is MNHEY and CDR2 is SMNVEV (reference sequence). Losses at the gene ends were 4 bases for V and 9 bases for J; bases not matched to a gene: 6. DNA for the CDR3: TGTGCCAGCAGTTCGACTAGCATCGGTGAGCAGTTCTTC. Its protein is CASSSTSIGEQFF.